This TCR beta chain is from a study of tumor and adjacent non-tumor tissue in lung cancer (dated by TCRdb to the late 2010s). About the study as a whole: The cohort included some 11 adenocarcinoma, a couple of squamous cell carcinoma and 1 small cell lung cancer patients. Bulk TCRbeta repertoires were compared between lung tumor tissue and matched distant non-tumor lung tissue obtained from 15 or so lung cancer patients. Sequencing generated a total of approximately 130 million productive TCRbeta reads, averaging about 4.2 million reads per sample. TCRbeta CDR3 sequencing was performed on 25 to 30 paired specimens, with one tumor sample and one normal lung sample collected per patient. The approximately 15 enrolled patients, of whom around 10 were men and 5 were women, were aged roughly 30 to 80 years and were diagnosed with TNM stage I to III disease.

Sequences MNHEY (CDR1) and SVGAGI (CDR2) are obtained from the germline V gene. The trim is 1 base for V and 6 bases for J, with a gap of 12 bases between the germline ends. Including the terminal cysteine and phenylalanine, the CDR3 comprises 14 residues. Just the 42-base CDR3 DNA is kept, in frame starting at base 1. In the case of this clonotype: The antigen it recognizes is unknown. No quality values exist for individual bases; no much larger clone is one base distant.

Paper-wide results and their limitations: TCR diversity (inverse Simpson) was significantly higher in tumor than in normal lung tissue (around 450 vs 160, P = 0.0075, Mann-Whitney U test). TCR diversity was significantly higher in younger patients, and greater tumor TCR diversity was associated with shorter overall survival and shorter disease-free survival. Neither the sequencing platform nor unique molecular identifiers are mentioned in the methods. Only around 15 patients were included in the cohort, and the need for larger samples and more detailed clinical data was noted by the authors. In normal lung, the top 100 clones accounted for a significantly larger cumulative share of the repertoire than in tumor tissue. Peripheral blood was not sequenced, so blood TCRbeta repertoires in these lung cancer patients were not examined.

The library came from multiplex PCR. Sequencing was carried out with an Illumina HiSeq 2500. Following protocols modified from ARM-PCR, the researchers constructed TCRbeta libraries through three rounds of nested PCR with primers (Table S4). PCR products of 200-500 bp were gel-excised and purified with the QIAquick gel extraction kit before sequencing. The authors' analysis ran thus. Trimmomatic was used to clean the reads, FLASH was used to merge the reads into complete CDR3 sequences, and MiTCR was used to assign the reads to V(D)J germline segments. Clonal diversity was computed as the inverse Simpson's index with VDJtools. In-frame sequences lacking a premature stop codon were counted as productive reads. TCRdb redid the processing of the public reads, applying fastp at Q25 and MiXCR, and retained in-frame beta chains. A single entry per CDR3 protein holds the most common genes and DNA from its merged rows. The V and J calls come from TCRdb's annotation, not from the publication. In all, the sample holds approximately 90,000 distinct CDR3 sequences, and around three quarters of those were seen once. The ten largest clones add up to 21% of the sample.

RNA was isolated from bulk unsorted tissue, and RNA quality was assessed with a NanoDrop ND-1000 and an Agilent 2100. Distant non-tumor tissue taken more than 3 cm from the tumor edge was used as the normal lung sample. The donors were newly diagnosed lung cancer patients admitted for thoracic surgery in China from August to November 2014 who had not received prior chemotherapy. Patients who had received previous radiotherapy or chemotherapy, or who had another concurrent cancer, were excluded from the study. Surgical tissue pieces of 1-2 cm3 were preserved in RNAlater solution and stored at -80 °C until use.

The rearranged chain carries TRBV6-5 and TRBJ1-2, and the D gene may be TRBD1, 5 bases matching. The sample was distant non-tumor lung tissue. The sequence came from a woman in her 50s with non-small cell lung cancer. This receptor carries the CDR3 CASSYWIQGHGYTF. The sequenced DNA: TGTGCCAGCAGTTACTGGATCCAGGGCCATGGCTACACCTTC.